Given below is one T cell receptor beta chain in context. This CDR3 spans 15 amino acids. J gave up 7 bases and V 3 bases, and 10 bases lay outside the gene matches. Germline V gives CDR1 MNHNS, CDR2 SASEGT. The PCR made use of 60 Vbeta and 13 Jbeta primers. Sequenced by immunoSEQ multiplex PCR; TCRdb stores in-frame clones only, minus some. The data hold 150,000 or so clones, with 86% observed a single time. The data were taken from a study of cytomegalovirus exposure and HLA in healthy donors. This sequence was found in a woman under 30 in good health and CMV-seronegative. Sequenced material: PBMCs. This chain connects TRBV6-1 to TRBJ2-7; TRBD2 agrees at 9 bases. In DNA form, the CDR3 reads TGTGCCAGCAGTGAGCTTACTAGCGGGTTAGGAGAGCAGTACTTC. It specifies CASSELTSGLGEQYF.